This T cell receptor beta chain was identified in a study of OX40 agonist ivuxolimab in advanced cancers. In the study overall: Patients received ivuxolimab, an intravenous treatment, every 2 weeks at 0.01 to 10 mg/kg. The diagnoses of dose-escalation patients were hepatocellular carcinoma, melanoma, renal cell or head and neck cancer.

Comments on this clone: The antigen is undetermined.

The protocol was immunoSEQ multiplex PCR, while the TCRdb copy is restricted to in-frame clones and leaves out a portion. The table includes tens of thousands of clones, approximately 90% detected once. Study-wide results and caveats: Normalized T-cell clonal expansion was also low in a subset of nonresponders. The CD4+ and CD8+ T cells in the blood had expanded clonally by week 6 at 0.1 to 3.0 mg/kg.

Germline CDR1 reads LNHDA; CDR2 reads SQIVND (reference sequence). This CDR3 spans 14 amino acids. J was trimmed by 1 base and V by 6 bases; bases with no gene match: 4. The sample was CD4+ or CD8+ T cells sorted from blood, taken in a trial of the OX40 agonist ivuxolimab. J is TRBJ2-3 and V is TRBV19; 7 nucleotides line up with TRBD1. This TCR was sampled from an adult with an advanced solid tumor such as melanoma, head and neck, liver or kidney cancer. The CDR3 is CASRTGTGTDTQYF. The CDR3 bases are TGTGCCAGTAGGACAGGGACCGGCACAGATACGCAGTATTTT.